Following are 25 T cell receptor beta chains from one sample sequenced in a study of shared clonotypes between healthy human individuals. Generated by immunoSEQ multiplex PCR, the TCRdb table keeps only in-frame clones and is missing some. The sample contains about 520,000 clones, around 96% of which appear only once. Sequences were obtained from naive CD4+ T cells sorted from blood. The subset is: CD45RA+ positively selected. Receptor source: a woman aged 25 to 39 in good health.

This chain connects TRBV7-9 to TRBJ2-7, with 8 nucleotides matching TRBD2. CDR3 length equals 15 residues. Germline V gene data show CDR1 as SEHNR and CDR2 as FQNEAQ (reference sequence). The V and J ends lost 1 base and 2 bases, in that order; junction bases with no gene match: 4. The CDR3 DNA is TGTGCCAGCAGCTTAGATGGGACTAGTACCTACGAGCAGTACTTC. Translated, it gives CASSLDGTSTYEQYF. Full variable domain (remainder filled in from reference TRBV7-9 and TRBJ2-7): DTGVSQNPRHKITKRGQNVTFRCDPISEHNRLYWYRQTLGQGPEFLTYFQNEAQLEKSRLLSDRFSAERPKGSFSTLEIQRTEQGDSAMYLCASSLDGTSTYEQYFGPGTRLTVT.

This chain links TRBV7-2 with TRBJ2-1; D is ambiguous. This CDR3 contains 14 residues. CDR1 and CDR2 (germline): SGHTA, FQGNSA. Trimming removed 3 bases from V and 0 bases from J, with 6 bases in between. The CDR3 is CASSFRSSYNEQFF. CDR3 nucleotide sequence: TGTGCCAGCAGCTTTAGGAGCTCCTACAATGAGCAGTTCTTC.

As DNA, the CDR3 is TGTGCCAGCAGCTTAGTAGACAGCCGTCCGGAGACCCAGTACTTC. Translated, it gives CASSLVDSRPETQYF. The V and J genes are TRBV7-2 and TRBJ2-5; TRBD1 might be the D (5 bases). From germline, CDR1 is SGHTA and CDR2 FQGNSA. The CDR3 contains 15 residues. Trimming stripped 1 base from V and 5 bases from J, with 14 bases between. The whole variable domain, filled in from reference TRBV7-2 and TRBJ2-5, reads GAGVSQSPSNKVTEKGKDVELRCDPISGHTALYWYRQSLGQGLEFLIYFQGNSAPDKSGLPSDRFSAERTGGSVSTLTIQRTQQEDSAVYLCASSLVDSRPETQYFGPGTRLLVL.

The rearrangement uses TRBV14 and TRBJ2-5, with D perhaps matching TRBD1 (6 bases). The germline CDR1 and CDR2 sequences are SGHDN and FVKESK. CDR3 length: 14 residues. V lost 4 bases and J 7 bases, leaving 16 bases between the germline ends. CDR3: CASSPRTIGGTQYF. The DNA of the CDR3 is TGTGCCAGCAGCCCGAGGACGATAGGGGGGACCCAGTACTTC.

The chain has TRBV19 and TRBJ2-7, with D perhaps matching TRBD2 (6 bases). The ends were cut back, 5 bases at V and 0 bases at J, with 14 bases in the middle. This CDR3 comprises 15 residues. CDR1 LNHDA and CDR2 SQIVND come from the germline V gene (reference sequence). The CDR3 DNA reads TGTGCCAGTAGTTTCTTTAGCGGTAGCTCCTACGAGCAGTACTTC. Amino acid sequence: CASSFFSGSSYEQYF.

This sequence joins TRBV6-6 and TRBJ1-5; tentatively, D is TRBD1 (6 bases). The CDR3 runs to 12 residues. Trimming took 10 bases from V and 7 from J, leaving 14 bases between them. The germline gives CDR1 MNHNY, CDR2 SVGAGI (reference sequence). The CDR3 loop reads CATHNRDQPQHF. The CDR3 region has the DNA TGTGCCACCCATAACAGGGACCAGCCCCAGCATTTT.

The V call is TRBV27, the J call TRBJ2-5; a weak D match, TRBD1 (5 bases). The CDR3 totals 14 residues. Trimming left V 5 bases short and J 1 base short, with 11 bases between. The germline CDR1 and CDR2 sequences are MNHEY and SMNVEV (reference sequence). The CDR3 loop reads CASSRGQAQETQYF. CDR3 coding DNA: TGTGCCAGCAGTAGAGGACAAGCCCAAGAGACCCAGTACTTC.

V and J are TRBV5-4 and TRBJ2-7, with TRBD2 matching over 8 bases. The CDR3 sequence is 15 residues long. Germline V gene sequence: CDR1 SGHNT, CDR2 YYREEE (reference sequence). With 3 bases clipped from V and 2 bases from J, the junction kept 7 bases outside the gene matches. CDR3 DNA sequence: TGTGCCAGCAGCTCCAGAGCGGGAGCTGCCTACGAGCAGTACTTC. Its protein is CASSSRAGAAYEQYF.

The CDR3 bases are TGTGCCAGCTGTTTGGGCCTGAACACTGAAGCTTTCTTT. Its protein is CASCLGLNTEAFF. This chain joins TRBV6-5 and TRBJ1-1; no clear D gene. Germline V CDR1 and CDR2: MNHEY, SVGAGI. V was clipped by 8 bases and J by 0 bases, with 10 bases between them. The CDR3 covers 13 residues.

V usage is TRBV9 and J usage is TRBJ2-2; 11 bases are a match to TRBD2. Germline assignment: CDR1 SGDLS and CDR2 YYNGEE. The CDR3 is 18 residues long. Trimming cost V 0 bases and J 5 bases; bases outside gene matches: 9. This CDR3 reads CASSVDPSGRPGTGELFF. The CDR3, as DNA: TGTGCCAGCAGCGTAGATCCTAGCGGGAGGCCGGGTACCGGGGAGCTGTTTTTT.

This sequence joins TRBV6-5 and TRBJ1-2; D not resolved. Germline loops: CDR1 MNHEY, CDR2 SVGAGI. CDR3 length: 13 amino acids. Trimming cost V 6 bases and J 8 bases, with 16 bases left between them. The CDR3 sequence is CASSKAISGGYTF. In DNA, the CDR3 is TGTGCCAGCAGCAAAGCCATATCGGGGGGCTACACCTTC.

This rearrangement joins TRBV7-8 to TRBJ2-7, with TRBD1 matching over 7 bases. Per germline, CDR1 SGHVS and CDR2 FQNEAQ. The CDR3 is 14 amino acids. V lost 5 bases to trimming and J lost 7 bases; unmatched junction nucleotides: 11. CDR3 sequence (DNA): TGTGCCAGCAGCGGCCGGGGACAGCTAGGGGAGCAGTACTTC. Translation: CASSGRGQLGEQYF.

The V and J genes are TRBV2 and TRBJ2-2; D gene uncertain. The V end lost 4 bases, the J end lost 0 bases, and 9 bases lay between the germline ends. CDR3 length: 15 amino acids. In germline, CDR1 is SNHLY, CDR2 FYNNEI. The chain's CDR3 is CASSVGSANTGELFF. Written as DNA, the CDR3 is TGTGCCAGCAGTGTGGGGTCTGCGAACACCGGGGAGCTGTTTTTT.

The rearrangement uses TRBV5-3 and TRBJ1-1; 8 bases are a match to TRBD1. TRBV5-3 belongs to the ORF category, with a function that is uncertain. V was pared by 8 bases and J by 4 bases, with 4 bases of the junction left unmatched. The CDR3 loop spans 12 amino acids. The CDR3 sequence: CARGGQGTEAFF. The CDR3 bases are TGTGCCAGGGGCGGACAGGGCACTGAAGCTTTCTTT.

This chain joins TRBV28 and TRBJ2-5, with 14 bases identical to TRBD2. The junction had 11 bases not matched to a gene; V was cut back by 3 bases and J by 5 bases. The CDR3 is made up of 18 amino acids. Germline V gives CDR1 MDHEN, CDR2 SYDVKM. The CDR3: CASSFQGGLAGDRETQYF. CDR3 bases: TGTGCCAGCAGTTTTCAGGGGGGACTAGCGGGAGACCGGGAGACCCAGTACTTC.

This chain joins TRBV29-1 and TRBJ2-7, with 8 nucleotides matching TRBD2. The junction had 3 bases not matched to a gene; V was cut back by 7 bases and J by 4 bases. This CDR3 has 11 amino acids. The germline V gene has CDR1 SQVTM and CDR2 ANQGSEA. In DNA form, the CDR3 reads TGCAGCGCCGGCGGGAGGTACGAGCAGTACTTC. It is translated as CSAGGRYEQYF.

This clone has a single count. The CDR3 sequence: CASSSTGTGKGQYF. Here the CDR3 DNA reads TGTGCCAGCAGTAGTACCGGGACAGGGAAGGGGCAGTACTTC. The V gene is TRBV28, the J gene TRBJ2-7, with 9 bases identical to TRBD1. This CDR3 contains 14 residues. V lost 5 bases to trimming and J lost 9 bases; unmatched junction nucleotides: 11. Germline lookup yields CDR1 MDHEN and CDR2 SYDVKM.

Turning to this clone: The same CDR3 can be traced to other DNA sequences in this sample. The chain is built from TRBV2 and TRBJ1-1; no clear D gene. The CDR3 has 11 residues. Looked up from germline, CDR1 is SNHLY and CDR2 is FYNNEI. V was trimmed by 5 bases and J by 2 bases, leaving 3 bases between them. CDR3 sequence: CASSLNTEAFF. The CDR3 bases are TGTGCCAGCAGTTTAAACACTGAAGCTTTCTTT. Complete variable domain (other parts from reference TRBV2 and TRBJ1-1): EPEVTQTPSHQVTQMGQEVILRCVPISNHLYFYWYRQILGQKVEFLVSFYNNEISEKSEIFDDQFSVERPDGSNFTLKIRSTKLEDSAMYFCASSLNTEAFFGQGTRLTVV.

In nucleotides, the CDR3 is TGTGCCAGCAGTGATGACAGGGTTTGGGAAAAACTGTTTTTT. Translated, it gives CASSDDRVWEKLFF. This chain connects TRBV6-1 to TRBJ1-4, with TRBD1 identical over 7 bases. Germline V lookup: CDR1 MNHNS, CDR2 SASEGT. The CDR3 totals 14 residues. With V trimmed by 3 bases and J by 8 bases, 6 bases remained unmatched.

The chain links TRBV7-5 to TRBJ2-1; the DNA was not used to check the table's D call, TRBD2. TRBV7-5 is assigned pseudogene status. The CDR3 runs 16 residues. This CDR3 reads CVRSFLLAGTYNEQFF. For the CDR3, the DNA is TGTGTCAGAAGCTTCCTCTTAGCGGGTACCTACAATGAGCAGTTCTTC.

This clone has only a few counts. The chain links TRBV10-1 to TRBJ2-3, with no clear D. The CDR3 totals 16 residues. Germline CDR1 reads WNHNN; CDR2 reads SYGVQD (reference sequence). V was shortened by 2 bases and J by 0 bases, with 12 bases between the two germline ends. CDR3: CASSEGLLFSTDTQYF. CDR3 DNA: TGCGCCAGCAGTGAGGGTTTACTTTTTAGCACAGATACGCAGTATTTT.

V gene TRBV2 combines with J gene TRBJ1-5; D uncertain. The V end was cut by 6 bases, the J end by 2 bases, with 11 bases between. The CDR3 spans 14 residues. Germline loops: CDR1 SNHLY, CDR2 FYNNEI. The CDR3: CASSPTMRNQPQHF. CDR3 bases: TGTGCCAGCAGCCCGACGATGCGCAATCAGCCCCAGCATTTT.

This chain's CDR3 is CSVERTRGRNTEAFF. Written as DNA, the CDR3 is TGCAGCGTTGAAAGGACTAGGGGGAGGAACACTGAAGCTTTCTTT. This chain uses TRBV29-1 with TRBJ1-1, with D possibly matching TRBD1 (6 bases). The germline gives CDR1 SQVTM, CDR2 ANQGSEA. The V end lost 2 bases, the J end lost 1 base, and 14 bases lay between the germline ends. This CDR3 is built from 15 residues.

The chain combines TRBV6-5 with TRBJ2-7; D gene uncertain. Trimming took 6 bases from V and 2 from J, leaving 14 bases between them. CDR3 length: 14 residues. Germline V gives CDR1 MNHEY, CDR2 SVGAGI. CDR3 bases: TGTGCCAGCAGCCGTCCAGGCCGGACCTACGAGCAGTACTTC. Encoded protein: CASSRPGRTYEQYF.

The rearrangement uses TRBV28 and TRBJ1-4, with D perhaps matching TRBD1 (6 bases). The CDR3 has 14 amino acids. Trimming left V 4 bases short and J 8 bases short, with 14 bases between. From germline, CDR1 is MDHEN and CDR2 SYDVKM. In nucleotides, the CDR3 is TGTGCCAGCAGTTCGAGACAGGTTGGCGAAAAACTGTTTTTT. Translating it yields CASSSRQVGEKLFF.